These T cell receptor beta chains were read from a single sample in a study of shared clonotypes between healthy human individuals. This table comes from immunoSEQ multiplex PCR, and its TCRdb copy is limited to in-frame clones, with some not included. This table has millions of clones, roughly 96% appearing once. Input material: naive CD4+ T cells sorted from blood. The receptor source for this set is a man between 18 and 29 years old in good health. The CDR3 runs from the conserved cysteine through the conserved F or W. D genes are given only for firm matches. Size values are once, few and many counts, or a class for expanded clones, and some rows have none.

CDR3 protein: CAWSYPRSRQVHQPQHF
CDR3 DNA: TGTGCCTGGAGTTATCCCCGTTCTCGACAGGTTCATCAGCCCCAGCATTTT
D gene: .
clone size: .
J gene: TRBJ1-5
V gene: TRBV30

CDR3 protein: CASIRSGGAGEQYF
CDR3 DNA: TGTGCCAGCATCCGATCAGGGGGCGCGGGGGAGCAGTACTTC
D gene: TRBD1
clone size: .
J gene: TRBJ2-7
V gene: TRBV28

CDR3 protein: CAIGGDTGELFF
CDR3 DNA: TGTGCCATCGGAGGGGACACCGGGGAGCTGTTTTTT
D gene: .
clone size: .
J gene: TRBJ2-2
V gene: TRBV10-3

CDR3 protein: CASSQFLGPLGGNTIYF
CDR3 DNA: TGCGCCAGCAGCCAATTTTTGGGACCCCTTGGGGGAAACACCATATATTTT
D gene: .
clone size: .
J gene: TRBJ1-3
V gene: TRBV4-1

CDR3 protein: CASSINRASTDTQYF
CDR3 DNA: TGCGCCAGCAGCATCAACAGGGCTAGCACAGATACGCAGTATTTT
D gene: .
clone size: .
J gene: TRBJ2-3
V gene: TRBV5-1

CDR3 protein: CASTSTGTSGLGTQYF
CDR3 DNA: TGTGCCAGCACCTCCACCGGGACTAGCGGTCTAGGGACCCAGTACTTC
D gene: TRBD2
clone size: .
J gene: TRBJ2-5
V gene: TRBV19

CDR3 protein: CASSQEVSDFMNTEAFF
CDR3 DNA: TGTGCCAGCAGCCAAGAAGTTAGCGATTTCATGAACACTGAAGCTTTCTTT
D gene: .
clone size: .
J gene: TRBJ1-1
V gene: TRBV4-2

CDR3 protein: CASSTSTGELFF
CDR3 DNA: TGTGCCAGCAGCACCTCGACCGGGGAGCTGTTTTTT
D gene: .
clone size: .
J gene: TRBJ2-2
V gene: TRBV7-9

CDR3 protein: CASSPTFPLKAQYF
CDR3 DNA: TGTGCCAGTAGTCCTACTTTTCCGCTGAAGGCGCAGTACTTC
D gene: .
clone size: .
J gene: TRBJ2-7
V gene: TRBV19

CDR3 protein: CASSQAGTRGETQYF
CDR3 DNA: TGCGCCAGCAGCCAGGCCGGGACTAGGGGAGAGACCCAGTACTTC
D gene: TRBD2
clone size: .
J gene: TRBJ2-5
V gene: TRBV4-1

CDR3 protein: CASSLGTGRETQYF
CDR3 DNA: TGCGCCAGCAGCTTGGGGACAGGTCGAGAGACCCAGTACTTC
D gene: TRBD1
clone size: .
J gene: TRBJ2-5
V gene: TRBV5-1

CDR3 protein: CASSSPVEGHGLYGYTF
CDR3 DNA: TGTGCCAGCAGCTCCCCCGTTGAGGGACACGGACTCTATGGCTACACCTTC
D gene: .
clone size: once
J gene: TRBJ1-2
V gene: TRBV5-6

CDR3 protein: CASRRSMTGRDTEAFF
CDR3 DNA: TGTGCCAGCAGACGGTCCATGACAGGGAGGGACACTGAAGCTTTCTTT
D gene: TRBD1
clone size: .
J gene: TRBJ1-1
V gene: TRBV28

CDR3 protein: CASSIEARTGWVNTEAFF
CDR3 DNA: TGCGCCAGCAGCATCGAAGCCAGGACAGGGTGGGTGAACACTGAAGCTTTCTTT
D gene: TRBD1
clone size: .
J gene: TRBJ1-1
V gene: TRBV5-1

CDR3 protein: CASSLDGSGNTIYF
CDR3 DNA: TGCGCCAGCAGCTTGGATGGGTCTGGAAACACCATATATTTT
D gene: .
clone size: .
J gene: TRBJ1-3
V gene: TRBV5-1

CDR3 protein: CASSPIEGTDTQYF
CDR3 DNA: TGTGCCAGCTCACCCATAGAAGGGACAGATACGCAGTATTTT
D gene: .
clone size: .
J gene: TRBJ2-3
V gene: TRBV18

CDR3 protein: CASSPLSYEQYF
CDR3 DNA: TGTGCCAGCAGCCCTCTATCCTACGAGCAGTACTTC
D gene: .
clone size: .
J gene: TRBJ2-7
V gene: TRBV6-6

CDR3 protein: CASSSGLVPYEQYF
CDR3 DNA: TGTGCCAGCAGCTCGGGGTTAGTGCCCTACGAGCAGTACTTC
D gene: .
clone size: .
J gene: TRBJ2-7
V gene: TRBV11-2

CDR3 protein: CASTQGPSYEQYF
CDR3 DNA: TGTGCCAGCACGCAGGGTCCTTCCTACGAGCAGTACTTC
D gene: .
clone size: .
J gene: TRBJ2-7
V gene: TRBV6-1

CDR3 protein: CASSLDGRVSYEQYF
CDR3 DNA: TGTGCCAGCAGCTTAGATGGTAGGGTGAGCTACGAGCAGTACTTC
D gene: .
clone size: .
J gene: TRBJ2-7
V gene: TRBV7-2

CDR3 protein: CASKIYEGTGVGYTF
CDR3 DNA: TGCGCCAGCAAAATCTATGAGGGGACAGGGGTTGGCTACACCTTC
D gene: TRBD1
clone size: .
J gene: TRBJ1-2
V gene: TRBV5-1

CDR3 protein: CASRRQGGYGYTF
CDR3 DNA: TGTGCCAGCAGACGACAGGGGGGCTATGGCTACACCTTC
D gene: TRBD1
clone size: .
J gene: TRBJ1-2
V gene: TRBV13

CDR3 protein: CASSLQASSYEQYF
CDR3 DNA: TGCGCCAGCAGCTTGCAGGCGAGCTCCTACGAGCAGTACTTC
D gene: .
clone size: .
J gene: TRBJ2-7
V gene: TRBV5-1

CDR3 protein: CASSENPGSNTGELFF
CDR3 DNA: TGTGCCAGCAGTGAAAACCCAGGTTCGAACACCGGGGAGCTGTTTTTT
D gene: .
clone size: .
J gene: TRBJ2-2
V gene: TRBV6-1

CDR3 protein: CASSNGAWNEQFF
CDR3 DNA: TGCGCCAGCAGTAACGGGGCGTGGAATGAGCAGTTCTTC
D gene: .
clone size: .
J gene: TRBJ2-1
V gene: TRBV10-1

CDR3 protein: CAWSVLTNYGYTF
CDR3 DNA: TGTGCCTGGAGTGTACTGACTAACTATGGCTACACCTTC
D gene: .
clone size: .
J gene: TRBJ1-2
V gene: TRBV30

CDR3 protein: CASSYSAQRGYEQYF
CDR3 DNA: TGTGCCAGCAGTTACTCCGCCCAGCGGGGCTACGAGCAGTACTTC
D gene: TRBD2
clone size: once
J gene: TRBJ2-7
V gene: TRBV6-5

CDR3 protein: CASSNGPANTGELFF
CDR3 DNA: TGTGCCAGTAGTAACGGCCCTGCGAACACCGGGGAGCTGTTTTTT
D gene: .
clone size: .
J gene: TRBJ2-2
V gene: TRBV19

CDR3 protein: CAWRGPSSTDTQYF
CDR3 DNA: TGTGCCTGGAGAGGTCCTTCTAGCACAGATACGCAGTATTTT
D gene: .
clone size: .
J gene: TRBJ2-3
V gene: TRBV30

CDR3 protein: CASSPGTSGNTDTQYF
CDR3 DNA: TGTGCCAGTAGCCCCGGGACTAGCGGGAACACAGATACGCAGTATTTT
D gene: TRBD2
clone size: .
J gene: TRBJ2-3
V gene: TRBV19

CDR3 protein: CASSPRVGTEAFF
CDR3 DNA: TGTGCCAGCTCACCAAGGGTTGGCACTGAAGCTTTCTTT
D gene: .
clone size: .
J gene: TRBJ1-1
V gene: TRBV18

CDR3 protein: CASSQSFVGRSNQPQHF
CDR3 DNA: TGCGCCAGCAGTCAATCGTTTGTCGGACGGAGTAATCAGCCCCAGCATTTT
D gene: .
clone size: .
J gene: TRBJ1-5
V gene: TRBV23-1

CDR3 protein: CASSLPGSSYGYTF
CDR3 DNA: TGTGCCAGCAGCTTGCCCGGGTCTAGCTATGGCTACACCTTC
D gene: .
clone size: .
J gene: TRBJ1-2
V gene: TRBV5-4

CDR3 protein: CASSKTDYEQYF
CDR3 DNA: TGCGCCAGCAGCAAGACTGACTACGAGCAGTACTTC
D gene: .
clone size: .
J gene: TRBJ2-7
V gene: TRBV5-1

CDR3 protein: CASSPGEYF
CDR3 DNA: TGTGCCAGCAGTCCCGGGGAGTACTTC
D gene: .
clone size: .
J gene: TRBJ2-5
V gene: TRBV6-1

CDR3 protein: CASSSSNTEAFF
CDR3 DNA: TGTGCCAGCAGTTCCTCGAACACTGAAGCTTTCTTT
D gene: .
clone size: .
J gene: TRBJ1-1
V gene: TRBV28

CDR3 protein: CAWSTRGEYGYTF
CDR3 DNA: TGTGCCTGGAGTACCAGAGGGGAATATGGCTACACCTTC
D gene: .
clone size: .
J gene: TRBJ1-2
V gene: TRBV30

CDR3 protein: CAWSSGTGETQYF
CDR3 DNA: TGTGCCTGGAGTTCCGGGACGGGGGAGACCCAGTACTTC
D gene: .
clone size: .
J gene: TRBJ2-5
V gene: TRBV30